Below are 14 T cell receptor beta chains sequenced from a single sample in a study of T cell responses to AZD1222 COVID-19 vaccine. Assay used: immunoSEQ multiplex PCR; TCRdb lists only in-frame clones, some missing. The sample yields 100,000 to 150,000 clones, about nine tenths seen once. Sequencing used peripheral blood, obtained on day 0 of AZD1222 vaccination. These receptors all stem from an adult in good health.

This clone was observed a few times. This chain links TRBV6-5 with TRBJ1-2; possible D gene TRBD1, 6 bases. CDR3 length: 14 amino acids. V lost 6 bases and J lost 7, with 18 bases in between. Germline V lookup: CDR1 MNHEY, CDR2 SVGAGI. As DNA, the CDR3 is TGTGCCAGCAGCACGGGGACAACCTTCGGTGGCTACACCTTC. Protein product: CASSTGTTFGGYTF.

The genes are TRBV4-1 and TRBJ1-4; D not resolved. The CDR3 loop spans 13 amino acids. V lost 6 bases, J lost 8 bases, and 13 bases lay in between. Germline values: CDR1 MGHRA, CDR2 YSYEKL. CDR3 amino acids: CASSIVGEEKLFF. As DNA, the CDR3 is TGCGCCAGCAGTATTGTTGGGGAGGAAAAACTGTTTTTT.

The rearrangement uses TRBV28 and TRBJ2-5, with 7 bases identical to TRBD1. The J segment lost 5 bases and the V segment lost 6 bases, leaving 18 bases of the junction unmatched. This CDR3 contains 17 residues. In germline, CDR1 is MDHEN, CDR2 SYDVKM. The CDR3 bases are TGTGCCAGCAGACCGCTCCACGACAGGGAAGGCCAGGAGACCCAGTACTTC. Its translation is CASRPLHDREGQETQYF.

The chain carries TRBV30 and TRBJ1-2; the D gene is possibly TRBD1 (6 bases). The CDR3 has 13 residues. The germline V gene encodes CDR1 GTSNPN and CDR2 SVGIG (reference sequence). V was pared by 3 bases and J by 4 bases, with 12 bases between. The DNA of the CDR3 is TGTGCCTGGAGGTCGGGGGGCGGCTATGGCTACACCTTC. This sequence encodes CAWRSGGGYGYTF. The whole variable domain, remainder taken from reference TRBV30 and TRBJ1-2, is SQTIHQWPATLVQPVGSPLSLECTVEGTSNPNLYWYRQAAGRGLQLLFYSVGIGQISSEVPQNLSASRPQDRQFILSSKKLLLSDSGFYLCAWRSGGGYGYTFGSGTRLTVV.

The J gene is TRBJ1-5, the V gene TRBV6-5; D might be TRBD1 (5 bases). The CDR3 has 15 residues. V lost 6 bases and J 0 bases, leaving 12 bases between the germline ends. Per the germline V gene, CDR1 is MNHEY and CDR2 is SVGAGI. The CDR3 protein is CASSLRGGSNQPQHF. The CDR3 bases are TGTGCCAGCAGCCTACGGGGGGGTAGCAATCAGCCCCAGCATTTT.

In nucleotides, the CDR3 is TGTGCCATCTCAGGGGCCTATGGCTACACCTTC. The encoded protein is CAISGAYGYTF. The chain uses TRBV28 and TRBJ1-2, with a possible D match to TRBD1 (6 bases). This CDR3 has 11 amino acids. V was cut by 10 bases and J by 4 bases, with 10 bases left in between. The germline V gene encodes CDR1 MDHEN and CDR2 SYDVKM.

The V and J genes are TRBV7-9 and TRBJ1-5, with D perhaps TRBD1 (5 bases). With 5 bases removed from V and 0 bases from J, the gap between germline ends came to 17 bases. The CDR3 has 17 residues. Germline lookup yields CDR1 SEHNR and CDR2 FQNEAQ (reference sequence). The CDR3 sequence is CASSESKGRHSNQPQHF. As DNA, the CDR3 is TGTGCCAGCAGCGAATCAAAGGGACGTCATAGCAATCAGCCCCAGCATTTT.

The chain couples TRBV24-1 to TRBJ1-4; no definite D call. This CDR3 has 15 residues. V lost 2 bases and J lost 5, with 11 bases in between. Germline CDR1 and CDR2: KGHDR and SFDVKD. CDR3 in amino acids: CATSDSVPKNEKLFF. For the CDR3, the DNA is TGTGCCACCAGTGATTCTGTGCCCAAAAATGAAAAACTGTTTTTT.

The rearrangement links TRBV18 to TRBJ1-4; tentative D call: TRBD1 (5 bases). CDR1 KGHSH and CDR2 LQKENI come from the germline V gene. The CDR3 is made up of 14 amino acids. V gave up 0 bases and J gave up 7 bases, with 9 bases separating them. CDR3 DNA: TGTGCCAGCTCACCACCCCCGGGGCGTGAAAAACTGTTTTTT. This translates into CASSPPPGREKLFF.

The chain uses TRBV19 and TRBJ2-2; D may be TRBD1 (5 bases). This CDR3 has 14 residues. The ends were cut back, 6 bases at V and 3 bases at J, with 11 bases in the middle. In germline, CDR1 is LNHDA, CDR2 SQIVND (reference sequence). As DNA, the CDR3 is TGTGCCAGTAGACACAGGACGGACACCGGGGAGCTGTTTTTT. Translated: CASRHRTDTGELFF. The variable domain in full, with the rest retrieved from reference TRBV19 and TRBJ2-2, is DGGITQSPKYLFRKEGQNVTLSCEQNLNHDAMYWYRQDPGQGLRLIYYSQIVNDFQKGDIAEGYSVSREKKESFPLTVTSAQKNPTAFYLCASRHRTDTGELFFGEGSRLTVL.

This clone was detected once. The chain combines TRBV11-3 with TRBJ2-3; D is ambiguous. The germline gives CDR1 SGHNT, CDR2 YENEEA. Trimming removed 1 base at V and 0 bases at J, with 8 bases between. The CDR3 is made up of 15 amino acids. CDR3 sequence reads: CASSLVPASTDTQYF. In DNA, the CDR3 is TGTGCCAGCAGCTTAGTCCCGGCTAGCACAGATACGCAGTATTTT.

This chain links TRBV12-5 with TRBJ2-5; D unresolved. This CDR3 is 12 amino acids long. V lost 7 bases and J 5 bases, leaving 11 bases between the germline ends. Germline CDR1 and CDR2: LGHNT and FRNRAP. CDR3 in amino acids: CASALRWETQYF. CDR3 DNA: TGTGCTAGTGCCCTGAGGTGGGAGACCCAGTACTTC.

The rearrangement uses TRBV24-1 and TRBJ2-1; 8 bases agree with TRBD1. V dropped 9 bases and J dropped 9; count of bases not matched to a gene: 12. CDR1 is KGHDR and CDR2 is SFDVKD in the germline V gene. The CDR3 extends over 14 amino acids. The CDR3 here is CATQGAGIVGEQFF. The CDR3 DNA reads as TGTGCCACCCAGGGGGCAGGGATCGTCGGTGAGCAGTTCTTC.

The chain recombines TRBV7-8 with TRBJ1-5, with D tentatively TRBD1 (6 bases). Germline V gives CDR1 SGHVS, CDR2 FQNEAQ. The CDR3 totals 19 residues. V lost 1 base and J lost 3, with 22 bases in between. The CDR3 loop reads CASSLGRLSWQGNNQPQHF. CDR3 nucleotide sequence: TGTGCCAGCAGCTTAGGCCGGCTATCATGGCAGGGGAACAATCAGCCCCAGCATTTT.